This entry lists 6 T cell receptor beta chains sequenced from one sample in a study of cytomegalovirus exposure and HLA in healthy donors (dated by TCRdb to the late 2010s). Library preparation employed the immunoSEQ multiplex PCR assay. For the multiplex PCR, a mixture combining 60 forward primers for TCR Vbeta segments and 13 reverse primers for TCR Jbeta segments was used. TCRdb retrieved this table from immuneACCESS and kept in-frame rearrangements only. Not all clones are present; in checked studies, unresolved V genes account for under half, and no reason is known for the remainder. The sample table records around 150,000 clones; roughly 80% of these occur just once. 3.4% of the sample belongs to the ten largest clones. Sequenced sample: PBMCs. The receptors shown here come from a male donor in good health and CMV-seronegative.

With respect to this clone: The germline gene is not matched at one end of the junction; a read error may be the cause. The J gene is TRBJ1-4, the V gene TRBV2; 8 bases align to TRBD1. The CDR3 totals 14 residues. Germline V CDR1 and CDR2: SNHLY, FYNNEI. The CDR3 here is CAGRLQGASGKLFF. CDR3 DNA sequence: TGTGCCGGCAGGCTCCAGGGGGCTTCTGGGAAACTGTTTTTT.

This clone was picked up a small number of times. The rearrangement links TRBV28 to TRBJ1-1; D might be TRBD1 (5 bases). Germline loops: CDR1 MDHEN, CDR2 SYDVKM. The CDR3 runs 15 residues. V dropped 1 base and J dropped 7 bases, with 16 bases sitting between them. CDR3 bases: TGTGCCAGCAGTTTATATTTGGGGGGGACTGGTGAAGCTTTCTTT. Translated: CASSLYLGGTGEAFF.

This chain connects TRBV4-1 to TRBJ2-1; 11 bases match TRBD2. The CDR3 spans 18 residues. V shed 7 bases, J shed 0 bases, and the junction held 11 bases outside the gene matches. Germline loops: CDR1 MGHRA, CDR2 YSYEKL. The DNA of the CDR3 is TGCGCCAGCAACACCGGACTAGCGGGTATTAGCTCCTACAATGAGCAGTTCTTC. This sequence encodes CASNTGLAGISSYNEQFF.

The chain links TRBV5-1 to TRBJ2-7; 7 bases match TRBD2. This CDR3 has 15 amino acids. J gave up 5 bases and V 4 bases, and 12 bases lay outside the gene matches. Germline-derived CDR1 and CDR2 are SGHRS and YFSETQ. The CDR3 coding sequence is TGCGCCAGCAGCCCGGGGGGTCGCCTCCAGGACGAGCAGTACTTC. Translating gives CASSPGGRLQDEQYF.

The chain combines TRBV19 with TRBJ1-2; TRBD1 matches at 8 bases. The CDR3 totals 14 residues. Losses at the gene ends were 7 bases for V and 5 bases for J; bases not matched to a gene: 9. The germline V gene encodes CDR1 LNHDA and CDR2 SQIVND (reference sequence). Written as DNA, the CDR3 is TGTGCCAGTACCCAGGACAGGGACCTTTATGGCTACACCTTC. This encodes CASTQDRDLYGYTF.

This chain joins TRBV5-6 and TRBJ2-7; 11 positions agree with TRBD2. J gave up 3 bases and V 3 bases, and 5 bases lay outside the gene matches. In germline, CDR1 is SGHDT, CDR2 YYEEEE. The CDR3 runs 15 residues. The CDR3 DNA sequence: TGTGCCAGCAGCTCCCCGACTAGCGGGGTCTACGAGCAGTACTTC. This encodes CASSSPTSGVYEQYF.